One and the same sample provided the 22 T cell receptor beta chains below, sequenced in a study of CD8 T cells in Susac syndrome. When the RNA was reverse transcribed, random hexamers were used with an input of roughly 0.45 to 1 ug. MiXCR was run by TCRdb on the immunoSEQ multiplex PCR reads, yielding one entry per CDR3 protein. The sample carries about 240,000 distinct CDR3 sequences, roughly 95% recorded once. Sequenced input: CD4+ T cells from PBMCs. These receptors were collected from a human donor with Susac syndrome.

The J gene is TRBJ1-5, the V gene TRBV10-3; weak D call: TRBD1 (5 bases). The V end lost 4 bases, the J end lost 0 bases, and 10 bases lay between the germline ends. This CDR3 is built from 15 residues. In germline, CDR1 is ENHRY, CDR2 SYGVKD. The CDR3 protein is CAISGTSNSNQPQHF. The CDR3 bases are TGTGCCATCAGTGGGACATCGAATAGCAATCAGCCCCAGCATTTT.

The CDR3 here is CASSFRGAGLTEAFF. CDR3 nucleotides: TGTGCCAGCAGTTTCCGAGGGGCAGGTCTCACTGAAGCTTTCTTT. V and J are TRBV12-3 or TRBV12-4 and TRBJ1-1, with D perhaps TRBD1 (5 bases). The germline V and J ends were trimmed by 3 bases and 4 bases, with 15 bases remaining between them. CDR3 size: 15 residues.

V is TRBV18 and J is TRBJ2-1; 8 nucleotides match TRBD1. The junction had 1 base not matched to a gene; V was cut back by 3 bases and J by 6 bases. The CDR3 runs 13 residues. Germline V gives CDR1 KGHSH, CDR2 LQKENI. CDR3 in DNA: TGTGCCAGCTCACCGGGACAGGCCAATGAGCAGTTCTTC. Its translation is CASSPGQANEQFF.

The chain joins TRBV28 to TRBJ2-1; D gene uncertain. The CDR3 has 15 residues. Per germline, CDR1 MDHEN and CDR2 SYDVKM. V lost 4 bases and J 8 bases, leaving 18 bases between the germline ends. CDR3 DNA: TGTGCCAGCAGTTGGGTTGGGCTCCAAAACGATGAGCAGTTCTTC. Amino acid sequence: CASSWVGLQNDEQFF.

The chain recombines TRBV12-3 or TRBV12-4 with TRBJ2-7, with D unresolved. Trimming removed 1 base at V and 3 bases at J, with 4 bases between. The CDR3 sequence is 12 residues long. The CDR3 DNA follows: TGTGCCAGCAGTTTAGGTGACTACGAGCAGTACTTC. It yields the protein CASSLGDYEQYF.

This chain links TRBV10-3 with TRBJ2-7; 12 bases map to TRBD1. The CDR3 runs 16 residues. Germline CDR1 ENHRY, CDR2 SYGVKD. V shed 5 bases and J 6 bases; nucleotides not matched to a gene: 11. CDR3 nucleotides: TGTGCCATCAGTTCGGGACAGGGGGCAAGGGCTAGCGAGCAGTACTTC. Translated: CAISSGQGARASEQYF.

The gene calls are TRBV28 and TRBJ2-1, with 8 bases fitting TRBD2. The CDR3 length is 15 residues. CDR1 is MDHEN, CDR2 SYDVKM, per germline. The V and J ends lost 3 bases and 2 bases, in that order; junction bases with no gene match: 3. The CDR3 region is CASSLAGGTYNEQFF. The CDR3 DNA reads TGTGCCAGCAGTTTGGCGGGAGGAACCTACAATGAGCAGTTCTTC.

This chain connects TRBV18 to TRBJ2-5, with unresolved D. CDR3 size: 13 residues. V dropped 3 bases and J dropped 5 bases, with 10 bases sitting between them. Germline V gene data show CDR1 as KGHSH and CDR2 as LQKENI. DNA of the CDR3: TGTGCCAGCTCACCCTCCTCCGGGGAGACCCAGTACTTC. It is translated as CASSPSSGETQYF.

The CDR3 is CSAKGTATYEQYF. The CDR3 DNA sequence: TGCAGTGCGAAAGGGACAGCCACCTACGAGCAGTACTTC. V gene TRBV20-1 combines with J gene TRBJ2-7; TRBD1 matches 7 bases. Germline V gene data show CDR1 as DFQATT and CDR2 as SNEGSKA (reference sequence). The ends lost 6 bases at V and 2 bases at J; junction bases unmatched: 7. CDR3 length: 13 residues.

This clonotype came up once. The rearrangement links TRBV15 to TRBJ2-5, with TRBD2 matching 10 bases. The CDR3 length is 18 residues. Trimming removed 2 bases from V and 5 bases from J; junction bases left unmatched: 14. Germline assignment: CDR1 LNHNV and CDR2 YYDKDF (reference sequence). The CDR3 is CATSRPKTLAGVWETQYF. The DNA for the CDR3 is TGTGCCACCAGCAGACCCAAAACCCTAGCGGGAGTTTGGGAGACCCAGTACTTC.

The gene calls are TRBV7-9 and TRBJ1-2; D possibly corresponds to TRBD1 (6 bases). The ends were cut back, 5 bases at V and 8 bases at J, with 18 bases in the middle. The CDR3 is made up of 14 amino acids. From germline, CDR1 is SEHNR and CDR2 FQNEAQ (reference sequence). CDR3 protein: CASSHRDTPEGYTF. The CDR3 DNA sequence: TGTGCCAGCAGCCACAGGGACACGCCAGAAGGCTACACCTTC.

The rearrangement links TRBV30 to TRBJ2-1; possibly TRBD2 for D (6 bases). Between the trimmed V and J ends, which lost 4 bases and 4 bases, there was a span of 14 bases. This CDR3 region has 14 residues. In germline, CDR1 is GTSNPN, CDR2 SVGIG (reference sequence). The CDR3 nucleotides are TGTGCCTGGATTATAGCTAGCGAATACAATGAGCAGTTCTTC. Amino acid sequence: CAWIIASEYNEQFF.

This chain links TRBV20-1 with TRBJ1-1; no firm D call. V lost 3 bases and J lost 5, with 13 bases in between. Germline V gene data show CDR1 as DFQATT and CDR2 as SNEGSKA (reference sequence). The CDR3 totals 13 residues. The CDR3 loop reads CSASFGSGTEAFF. The CDR3 region has the DNA TGCAGTGCTAGCTTTGGCTCCGGGACTGAAGCTTTCTTT.

The gene calls are TRBV9 and TRBJ2-7; TRBD1 matches 8 bases. Germline CDR1 is SGDLS and CDR2 is YYNGEE. Trimming at V came to 3 bases and at J to 2 bases, leaving 7 bases not matched to a gene. The CDR3 runs to 15 residues. This CDR3 reads CASSARTGWTYEQYF. CDR3 bases: TGTGCCAGCAGCGCCAGGACAGGGTGGACCTACGAGCAGTACTTC.

This sequence joins TRBV5-8 and TRBJ2-3, with D possibly matching TRBD2 (6 bases). Trimming shortened V by 1 base and J by 3 bases, and 12 bases separated the two germline ends. The CDR3 sequence is 15 residues long. Per germline, CDR1 SGHTS and CDR2 YDEGEE. DNA of the CDR3: TGTGCCAGCAGCTTGATCGGGACTTCGACAGATACGCAGTATTTT. It encodes CASSLIGTSTDTQYF. Using reference TRBV5-8 and TRBJ2-3 for the parts outside the CDR3, the full variable domain is EAGVTQSPTHLIKTRGQQATLRCSPISGHTSVYWYQQALGLGLQFLLWYDEGEERNRGNFPPRFSGRQFPNYSSELNVNALELEDSALYLCASSLIGTSTDTQYFGPGTRLTVL.

This chain connects TRBV12-3 or TRBV12-4 to TRBJ1-2; possibly TRBD1 for D (5 bases). With 4 bases removed from V and 0 bases from J, the gap between germline ends came to 27 bases. This CDR3 is built from 20 residues. Written as DNA, the CDR3 is TGTGCCAGCAGTTCCCACATAGGGGACCAAAAACTTAGGGCTAACTATGGCTACACCTTC. It encodes CASSSHIGDQKLRANYGYTF.

The gene calls are TRBV3-1 and TRBJ2-2; 14 bases fit TRBD2. Germline lookup yields CDR1 LGHDT and CDR2 YNNKEL (reference sequence). The CDR3 consists of 20 residues. The junction had 11 bases not matched to a gene; V was cut back by 4 bases and J by 1 base. CDR3 sequence: CASSRMGLAGAMGNTGELFF. DNA for the CDR3: TGTGCCAGCAGCCGTATGGGACTAGCGGGAGCGATGGGGAACACCGGGGAGCTGTTTTTT.

The rearrangement joins TRBV7-9 to TRBJ2-7, with D possibly TRBD2 on 5 matching bases. The germline CDR1 and CDR2 sequences are SEHNR and FQNEAQ (reference sequence). Deletions cut 0 bases from V and 3 bases from J, with 6 bases between. This CDR3 is 13 amino acids long. The DNA for the CDR3 is TGTGCCAGCAGCTTAGCGGAGGACTACGAGCAGTACTTC. Encoded protein: CASSLAEDYEQYF.

This clonotype was counted between two and nine times. The chain uses TRBV12-5 and TRBJ1-1; D call uncertain. From germline, CDR1 is LGHNT and CDR2 FRNRAP. V lost 6 bases and J 8 bases, leaving 4 bases between the germline ends. This CDR3 comprises 9 residues. This CDR3 is CASGVEAFF. The CDR3 nucleotides are TGTGCTAGTGGCGTCGAAGCTTTCTTT.

The gene calls are TRBV7-6 and TRBJ2-3; D is undetermined. Trimming shortened V by 2 bases and J by 4 bases, and 4 bases separated the two germline ends. The CDR3 runs to 12 residues. Germline CDR1 SGHVS, CDR2 FNYEAQ. CDR3 region: CASSLWADTQYF. As DNA, the CDR3 is TGTGCCAGCAGCTTATGGGCAGATACGCAGTATTTT.

The V call is TRBV4-2, the J call TRBJ2-1; D is undetermined. The V end was cut by 1 base, the J end by 9 bases, with 13 bases between. CDR1 is LGHNA, CDR2 YNFKEQ, per germline. This CDR3 contains 14 residues. The CDR3 DNA reads as TGTGCCAGCAGCCAAGTAGTCAAGCCGGGTGAGCAGTTCTTC. Protein product: CASSQVVKPGEQFF.

The J gene is TRBJ1-2, the V gene TRBV19; no reliable D call. The CDR3 is 11 residues long. With 2 bases removed from V and 9 bases from J, the gap between germline ends came to 7 bases. The germline V gene has CDR1 LNHDA and CDR2 SQIVND (reference sequence). This CDR3 is CASSIPGSYTF. The CDR3 DNA follows: TGTGCCAGTAGTATACCGGGGAGCTACACCTTC.